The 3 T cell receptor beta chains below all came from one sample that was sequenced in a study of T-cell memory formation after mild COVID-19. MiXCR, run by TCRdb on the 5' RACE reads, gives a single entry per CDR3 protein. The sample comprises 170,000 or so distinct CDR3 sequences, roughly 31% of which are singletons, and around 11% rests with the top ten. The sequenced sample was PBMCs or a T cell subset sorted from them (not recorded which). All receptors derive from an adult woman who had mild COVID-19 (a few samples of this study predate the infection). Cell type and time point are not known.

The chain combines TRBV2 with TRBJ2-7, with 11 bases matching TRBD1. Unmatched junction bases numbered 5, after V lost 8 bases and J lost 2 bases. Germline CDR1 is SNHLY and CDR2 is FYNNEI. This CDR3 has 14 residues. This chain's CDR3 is CASGPGQGAYEQYF. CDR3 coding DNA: TGTGCCAGCGGACCGGGACAGGGGGCCTACGAGCAGTACTTC.

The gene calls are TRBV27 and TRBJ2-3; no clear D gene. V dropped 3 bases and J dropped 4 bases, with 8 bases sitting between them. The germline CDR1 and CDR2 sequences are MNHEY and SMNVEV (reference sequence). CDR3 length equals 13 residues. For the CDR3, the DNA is TGTGCCAGCAGTTTCAGAAGTGCAGATACGCAGTATTTT. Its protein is CASSFRSADTQYF.

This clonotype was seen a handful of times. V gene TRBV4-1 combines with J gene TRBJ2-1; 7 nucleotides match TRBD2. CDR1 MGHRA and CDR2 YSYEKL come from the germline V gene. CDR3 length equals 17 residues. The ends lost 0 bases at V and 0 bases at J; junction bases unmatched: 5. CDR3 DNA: TGCGCCAGCAGCCAAGATATGGCTAGCGGCTCCTACAATGAGCAGTTCTTC. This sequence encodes CASSQDMASGSYNEQFF.